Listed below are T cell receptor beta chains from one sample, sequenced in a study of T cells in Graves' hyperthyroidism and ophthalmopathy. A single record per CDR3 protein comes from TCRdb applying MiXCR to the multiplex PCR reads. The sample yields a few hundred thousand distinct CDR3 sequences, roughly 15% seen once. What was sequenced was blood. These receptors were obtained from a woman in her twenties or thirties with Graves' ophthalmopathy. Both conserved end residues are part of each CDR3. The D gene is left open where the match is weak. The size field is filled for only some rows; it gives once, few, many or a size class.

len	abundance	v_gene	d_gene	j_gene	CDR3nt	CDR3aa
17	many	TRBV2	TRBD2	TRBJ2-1	TGTGCCAGCACTGGACAAGGAGGCGGGGGGGCCTACAATGAGCAGTTCTTC	CASTGQGGGGAYNEQFF
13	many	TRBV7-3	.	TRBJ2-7	TGTGCCAGCAGCTTAACGGCTGGACACGAGCAGTACTTC	CASSLTAGHEQYF
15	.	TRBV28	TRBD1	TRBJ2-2	TGTGCCAGCCCCAGTCCCGGGACAGACACCGGGGAGCTGTTTTTT	CASPSPGTDTGELFF
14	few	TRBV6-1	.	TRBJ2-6	TGTGCCATTTCAAGGGTATCTGGGGCCAACGTCCTGACTTTC	CAISRVSGANVLTF
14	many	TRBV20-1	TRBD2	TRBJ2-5	TGCAGTGCTAGAGGGACTAGCGGCCAAGAGACCCAGTACTTC	CSARGTSGQETQYF
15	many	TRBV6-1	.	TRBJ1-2	TGTGCCAGCAGTGAAGCTTCGGCAGCACTCTATGGCTACACCTTC	CASSEASAALYGYTF
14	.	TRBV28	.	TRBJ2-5	TGTGCCAGCACCTCTTATAACGGGGAAGAGACCCAGTACTTC	CASTSYNGEETQYF
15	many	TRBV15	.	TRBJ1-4	TGTGCCACCAGCAGAGGGGGAATCGTTAATGAAAAACTGTTTTTT	CATSRGGIVNEKLFF
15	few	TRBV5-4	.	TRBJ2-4	TGTGCCAGCAGCGTGGGCTCAGCGACCAAAAACATTCAGTACTTC	CASSVGSATKNIQYF
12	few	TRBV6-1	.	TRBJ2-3	TGTGCCAGCAAACGGGGCACAGATACGCAGTATTTT	CASKRGTDTQYF
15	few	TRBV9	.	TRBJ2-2	TGTGCCAGCAGCTCAAACCAGGGGCCCTCCGGGGAGCTGTTTTTT	CASSSNQGPSGELFF
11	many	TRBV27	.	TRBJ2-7	TGTGCCAGCAAGGAGGGATACGAGCAGTACTTC	CASKEGYEQYF
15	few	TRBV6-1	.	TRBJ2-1	TGTGCCAGCAGTGAAGACGGGAGCTCCTACAATGAGCAGTTCTTC	CASSEDGSSYNEQFF
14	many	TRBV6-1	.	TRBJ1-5	TGTGCCAGCATCCTCTCAGGGATTCATCAGCCCCAGCATTTT	CASILSGIHQPQHF
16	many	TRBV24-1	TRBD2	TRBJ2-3	TGTGCCACCAGTGATTCCAGCGGGGGAGACACAGATACGCAGTATTTT	CATSDSSGGDTDTQYF
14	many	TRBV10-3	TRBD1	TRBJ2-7	TGTGCCATCAGTGAGCGGACAGGGGACGGCGAGCAGTACTTC	CAISERTGDGEQYF
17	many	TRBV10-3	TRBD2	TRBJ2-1	TGTGCCATCAGTGAGTCGTTAGCGGGGGGGCCTGGGAATGAGCAGTTCTTC	CAISESLAGGPGNEQFF
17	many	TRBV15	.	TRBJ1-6	TGTGCCACCAGCAGCGAACATAGGCCCCGGCTTAATTCACCCCTCCACTTT	CATSSEHRPRLNSPLHF
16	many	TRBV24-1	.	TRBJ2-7	TGTGCCACCAGTGACCCGCGGGACAGAAGCTCCTACGAGCAGTACTTC	CATSDPRDRSSYEQYF
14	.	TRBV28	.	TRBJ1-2	TGTGCCAGCAGTATACCGGGAGGTAACTATGGCTACACCTTC	CASSIPGGNYGYTF
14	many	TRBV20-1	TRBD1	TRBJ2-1	TGCAGTGCTAGAGATCGTGGCAGGGGGCCAGAGCAGTTCTTC	CSARDRGRGPEQFF
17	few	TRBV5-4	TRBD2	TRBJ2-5	TGTGCCAGCAGCCAGGGACTAGCGGGATTTTCGGGGGAGACCCAGTACTTC	CASSQGLAGFSGETQYF
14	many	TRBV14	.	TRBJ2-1	TGTGCCAGCAGCCAAGAGATGGGACACGATGAGCAGTTCTTC	CASSQEMGHDEQFF
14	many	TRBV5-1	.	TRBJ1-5	TGCGCCAGCAGCCCCTATCCAGGGGCAGAGCCCCAGCATTTT	CASSPYPGAEPQHF
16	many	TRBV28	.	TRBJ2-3	TGTGCCAGCAGTTTAGGATTTCGCAAGGGGGAGGATACGCAGTATTTT	CASSLGFRKGEDTQYF
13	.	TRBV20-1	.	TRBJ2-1	TGCAGTGCGCCGAGACAGGTTAACAATGAGCAGTTCTTC	CSAPRQVNNEQFF
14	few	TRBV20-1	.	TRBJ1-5	TGCAGTGCTAGTGTTCCGGGGAACAATCAGCCCCAGCATTTT	CSASVPGNNQPQHF
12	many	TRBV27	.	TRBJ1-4	TGTGCCAGCGGGAGGGAGAATGAAAAACTGTTTTTT	CASGRENEKLFF
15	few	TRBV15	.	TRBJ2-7	TGTGCCACCAGCAGAGATAGAAACAGGGTAGACGAGCAGTACTTC	CATSRDRNRVDEQYF
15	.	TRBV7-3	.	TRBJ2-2	TGTGCCAGCAGCCGAACAGGGTCGAGCACCGGGGAGCTGTTTTTT	CASSRTGSSTGELFF
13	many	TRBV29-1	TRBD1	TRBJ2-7	TGCAGTGCCGTGGGACAGGGGATTCGCGAGCAGTACTTC	CSAVGQGIREQYF
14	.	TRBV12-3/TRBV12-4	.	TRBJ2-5	TGTGCCAGCAGTTACCAACCTCGGATGGGGACCCAGTACTTC	CASSYQPRMGTQYF
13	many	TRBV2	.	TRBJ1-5	TGTGCCAGCAACGGCAGACGGGATCAGCCCCAGCATTTT	CASNGRRDQPQHF
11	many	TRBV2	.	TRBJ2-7	TGTGCCAGCCCTCGAGGGTACGAGCAGTACTTC	CASPRGYEQYF
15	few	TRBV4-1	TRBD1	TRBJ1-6	TGCGCCAGCAGCCAAGTTCAGGGGGATAATTCACCCCTCCACTTT	CASSQVQGDNSPLHF
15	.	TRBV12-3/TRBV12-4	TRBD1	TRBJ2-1	TGTGCCAGCAGTTTTTCCGGAACAGGGGCCTCTAATTCGTTCTTC	CASSFSGTGASNSFF
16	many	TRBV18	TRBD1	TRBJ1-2	TGTGCCAGCTCGCCCATTGGGGGGACAGGCTTCTATGGCTACACCTTC	CASSPIGGTGFYGYTF
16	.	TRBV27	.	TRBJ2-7	TGTGCCAGCAGTTTAGGTTTGCAGGGGAAGGGCTACGAGCAGTACTTC	CASSLGLQGKGYEQYF
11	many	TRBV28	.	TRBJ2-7	TGTGCCAGCAGTTTACAGCAGGGGCAGTACTTC	CASSLQQGQYF
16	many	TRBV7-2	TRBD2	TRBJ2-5	TGTGCCAGCAGCCCCCGCGGGGGGGAGTACCAAGAGACCCAGTACTTC	CASSPRGGEYQETQYF
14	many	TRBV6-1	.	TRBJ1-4	TGTGCCAGCTCCAGCGGTTCAAGTGGTGAAAAACTGTTTTTT	CASSSGSSGEKLFF
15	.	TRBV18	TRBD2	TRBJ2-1	TGTGCCAGCTCACCCCGCGGGGGGCCGGACAATGAGCAGTTCTTC	CASSPRGGPDNEQFF
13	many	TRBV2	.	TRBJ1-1	TGTGCCAGCAGTGCTGGGGGGCAAACTGAAGCTTTCTTT	CASSAGGQTEAFF
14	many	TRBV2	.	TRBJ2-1	TGTGCCAGCAGTGGGGAGGCGGAATACAATGAGCAGTTCTTC	CASSGEAEYNEQFF
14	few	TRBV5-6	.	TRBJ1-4	TGTGCCAGCAGCTTTGCAGCTTCGTGGGAAAAACTGTTTTTT	CASSFAASWEKLFF
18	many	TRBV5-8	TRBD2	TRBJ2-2	TGTGCCAGCAGCCCACGACCAGGGACTAGCGGGAACACCGGGGAGCTGTTTTTT	CASSPRPGTSGNTGELFF
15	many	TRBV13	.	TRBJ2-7	TGTGCCAGCAGCCACAGACAGGAGTTCCTCTACGAGCAGTACTTC	CASSHRQEFLYEQYF
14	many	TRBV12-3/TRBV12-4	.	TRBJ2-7	TGTGCCAGCAGTCTGAGCGCAGGGGATCACGAGCAGTACTTC	CASSLSAGDHEQYF
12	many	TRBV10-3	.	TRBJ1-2	TGTGCCATCAGTGCAAGGGAGGATGGCTACACCTTC	CAISAREDGYTF
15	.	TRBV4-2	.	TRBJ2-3	TGTGCCAGCTCCCAAGGGGGTCTAAGCACAGATACGCAGTATTTT	CASSQGGLSTDTQYF
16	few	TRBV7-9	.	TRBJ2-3	TGTGCCAGCAGTAAACAGGGACAATTGTCTCCAGATACGCAGTATTTT	CASSKQGQLSPDTQYF
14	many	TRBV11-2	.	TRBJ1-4	TGTGCCAGCAGCTTACAGGGAGTTAATGAAAAACTGTTTTTT	CASSLQGVNEKLFF
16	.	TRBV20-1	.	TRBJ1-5	TGCAGTGCTAGTCCTAGGGGGGGGAGGGGAGACCAGCCCCAGCATTTT	CSASPRGGRGDQPQHF